This T cell receptor (beta chain) was sequenced in a study of T cell responses to AZD1222 COVID-19 vaccine. Researchers grouped second doses given at about 4 or about 12 weeks into one pool. V lost 4 bases and J 6 bases, leaving 10 bases between the germline ends. The CDR3 has 12 amino acids. Germline V gene lookup returns CDR1 SGHRS and CDR2 YFSETQ. The repertoire was sequenced with immunoSEQ multiplex PCR; TCRdb's copy has only in-frame clones and lacks some. The repertoire holds over 45,000 clones, roughly 90% seen once, with roughly 15% in the top ten. Source: peripheral blood, taken 28 days after the second AZD1222 dose. The chain uses TRBV5-1 and TRBJ1-1, with TRBD1 as a possible D gene (5 bases). This receptor was obtained from an adult who received the AZD1222 COVID-19 vaccine. DNA for the CDR3: TGCGCCAGCAGCCAAAGACAGTCTGAAGCTTTCTTT. Encoded protein: CASSQRQSEAFF.